The clone carrying this TCR beta chain was picked up a small number of times. What it binds is not known. The data belong to a study of blood T cells in healthy people across ages. Notes on the study in general: More naive CD4+ cells and higher diversity marked long-lived donors relative to aged donors. With age, beta diversity per million T cells declined roughly linearly, significantly by 40.

The authors ran a second PCR of about 7 to 11 cycles using a sample-barcoded 5' primer and a J-beta primer mix. TCRdb re-derived calls from the 5' RACE reads in MiXCR, one entry per CDR3 protein. The repertoire has fewer than 800,000 distinct CDR3 sequences, over 45% of them found once; the top ten carry roughly 30%. The sequence was obtained from a woman aged 60-70 years in good health. Sequences were obtained from blood.

CDR3 protein: CASSPLPRPGQVYEQYF. Written as DNA, the CDR3 is TGTGCCAGCAGCCCTCTCCCACGGCCGGGACAGGTATACGAGCAGTACTTC. The gene calls are TRBV7-7 and TRBJ2-7, with 8 positions matching TRBD1. Germline loops: CDR1 SSHAT, CDR2 FNYEAQ (reference sequence). The trim removed 5 bases at V and 4 bases at J, leaving 16 bases unmatched. The CDR3 loop spans 17 amino acids.